Listed here is a single T cell receptor beta chain. The record originates from a study of blood T cells in healthy people across ages. Combining a sample-barcoded 5' primer with a J-beta primer mix, a second PCR ran for about 7 to 11 cycles. TCRdb recomputed calls from the 5' RACE reads with MiXCR, one row per CDR3 protein. This sample has hundreds of thousands of distinct CDR3 sequences, with 40% to 50% found just once. The sample providers were healthy Caucasian people from Russia, aged about 6 to 95. CDR3 length: 15 residues. V lost 4 bases to trimming and J lost 8 bases; unmatched junction nucleotides: 7. Germline loops: CDR1 MNHNY, CDR2 SVGAGI (reference sequence).

The clonotype originates from a man aged 80 or over in good health. The chain joins TRBV6-6 to TRBJ1-4; 10 nucleotides line up with TRBD1. Sequencing was performed on blood. The CDR3 DNA reads TGTGCCAGCAGTTCCGGGACAGGGGTTATAGAAAAACTGTTTTTT. Translated, it gives CASSSGTGVIEKLFF.